This T cell receptor beta chain comes out of a study of T cell repertoires in cytomegalovirus infection. Study-level background: Public TCR beta signatures were indicative of both CMV infection and a matching HLA type. Broader study findings: CMV-specific TCR beta clonotypes restricted by HLA-C were the ones dominating the ex vivo response.

This clonotype was counted only a few times. The antigen remains undetermined. The CDR3 is 15 amino acids. The V and J ends lost 2 bases and 8 bases respectively, with 16 bases between them. The germline gives CDR1 DFQATT, CDR2 SNEGSKA (reference sequence). TCRdb re-called the reads through MiXCR, storing one row per CDR3 protein. In the table there are about 180,000 distinct CDR3 sequences, around 14% of which are singletons. The chain couples TRBV20-1 to TRBJ1-6; D is ambiguous. What was sequenced was PBMCs. The TCR comes from a human donor in good health (CMV status not recorded). Some clones in this sample may be carry-over from other donors' samples. DNA of the CDR3: TGCAGTGCTAGAATAGTCGGACCAAGGGATTCACCCCTCCACTTT. Its protein is CSARIVGPRDSPLHF.